This TCR beta chain was documented in a study of T-cell memory formation after mild COVID-19. 5'RACE primed from the constant segment yielded TCR alpha and TCR beta cDNA libraries bearing sample barcodes and UMIs. Each CDR3 protein is one row after TCRdb ran MiXCR on the 5' RACE reads. The table lists around 80,000 distinct CDR3 sequences, more than 10% of them singletons. This CDR3 is built from 15 residues. Per germline, CDR1 SGHTA and CDR2 FQGNSA. Deletions cut 0 bases from V and 6 bases from J, with 12 bases between. The chain links TRBV7-2 to TRBJ1-5; D ambiguous. The source is a man aged 18 to 30 who had mild COVID-19 (a few samples of this study predate the infection). Cell type and time point are not known. Input material: PBMCs or a T cell subset sorted from them (not recorded which). The CDR3 sequence is CASSLAGRGGQPQHF. The CDR3 coding sequence is TGTGCCAGCAGCTTAGCCGGGCGGGGAGGTCAGCCCCAGCATTTT.